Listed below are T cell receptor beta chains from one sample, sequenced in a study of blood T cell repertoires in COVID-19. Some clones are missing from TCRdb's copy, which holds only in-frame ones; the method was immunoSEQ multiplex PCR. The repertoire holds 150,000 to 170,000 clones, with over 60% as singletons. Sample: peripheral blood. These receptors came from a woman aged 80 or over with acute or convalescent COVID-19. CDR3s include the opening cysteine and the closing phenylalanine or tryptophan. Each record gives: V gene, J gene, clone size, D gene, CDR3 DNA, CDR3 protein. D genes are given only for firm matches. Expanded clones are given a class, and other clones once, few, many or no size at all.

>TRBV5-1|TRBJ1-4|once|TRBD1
TGCGCCAGCAGCATTGACGTACAGGGGCTCGGCGAAAAACTGTTTTTT
CASSIDVQGLGEKLFF
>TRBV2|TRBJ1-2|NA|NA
TGTGCCAGTCGCCGGGAGGGGGTAACTTTTGGCTACACCTTC
CASRREGVTFGYTF
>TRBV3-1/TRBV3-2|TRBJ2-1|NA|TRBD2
TGTGCCAGCAGCCACGCAGCGGGAGGGCCCCTTGAGCAGTTCTTC
CASSHAAGGPLEQFF
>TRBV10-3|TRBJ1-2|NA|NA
TGTGCCATCAGTGATTCAGACTATGGCTACACCTTC
CAISDSDYGYTF
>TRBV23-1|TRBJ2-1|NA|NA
TGCGCCAGCAGTCAATTTGCTGTCGGCAATGAGCAGTTCTTC
CASSQFAVGNEQFF
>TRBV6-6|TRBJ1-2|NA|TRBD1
TGTGCCAGCAGTTACCCCGGACAGGGAGAATATGGCTACACCTTC
CASSYPGQGEYGYTF
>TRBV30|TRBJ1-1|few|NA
TGTGCCTGGAGTTCAAGAAGGGGGACTGAAGCTTTCTTT
CAWSSRRGTEAFF
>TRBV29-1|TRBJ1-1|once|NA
TGCAGCGAGAGACAGCAGATGAACACTGAAGCTTTCTTT
CSERQQMNTEAFF
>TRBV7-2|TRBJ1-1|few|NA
TGTGCCAGCAGCTTAGCGGTACAGGCCAACACTGAAGCTTTCTTT
CASSLAVQANTEAFF
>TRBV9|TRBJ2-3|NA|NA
TGTGCCAGCAGCGTAGGAGGTTTCACAGATACGCAGTATTTT
CASSVGGFTDTQYF
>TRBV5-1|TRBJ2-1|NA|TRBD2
TGCGCCAGCAGTCCCGTAGCGGGTAGCTCCTACAATGAGCAGTTCTTC
CASSPVAGSSYNEQFF
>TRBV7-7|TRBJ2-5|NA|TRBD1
TGTGCCAGCAGCTCGAGACAGGGGCAAGAGACCCAGTACTTC
CASSSRQGQETQYF
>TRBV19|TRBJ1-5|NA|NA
TGTGCCAGTAGTATCCCAGGGGCCCACCGGCCGCATTTT
CASSIPGAHRPHF
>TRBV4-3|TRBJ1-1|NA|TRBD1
TGCGCCAGCAGCCTAATCCTGGCACCGACAGGGGGTCAGTACGTTGAAGCTTTCTTT
CASSLILAPTGGQYVEAFF
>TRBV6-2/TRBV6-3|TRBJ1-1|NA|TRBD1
TGTGCCAGCAGTTCCGGACAGGGGAGGATCTTTCCTGAAGCTTTCTTT
CASSSGQGRIFPEAFF
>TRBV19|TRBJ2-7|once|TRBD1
TGTGCCAGTAGTACACAGGGGGCCGACGAGCAGTACTTC
CASSTQGADEQYF
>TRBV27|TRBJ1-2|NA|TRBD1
TGTGCCAGCAGCCGGACAGGGTCCGAGAGCCGTAGTGGCTACACCTTC
CASSRTGSESRSGYTF
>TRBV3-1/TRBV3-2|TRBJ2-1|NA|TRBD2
TGTGCCAGCAGCCCCCTGACGGGAGGGCCAATGCATGAGCAGTTCTTC
CASSPLTGGPMHEQFF
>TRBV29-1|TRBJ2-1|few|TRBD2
TGCAGCGTTGGAACCCGCCGGGGTAGCGGGAATGAGCAGTTCTTC
CSVGTRRGSGNEQFF
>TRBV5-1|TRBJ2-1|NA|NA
TGCGCCAGCAGCTTGGGTACTACTGGCTACAATGAGCAGTTCTTC
CASSLGTTGYNEQFF
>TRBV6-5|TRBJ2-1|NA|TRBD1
TGTGCCAGCAAGGGGGCTACAAAGCAGTTCTTC
CASKGATKQFF
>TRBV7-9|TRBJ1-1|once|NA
TGTGCCAGCAGCTTAGATGTCCAAACTGAAGCTTTCTTT
CASSLDVQTEAFF
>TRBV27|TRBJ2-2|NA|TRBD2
TGTGCCAGCAGTTTATTTGGACTAGCGGAGAACACCGGGGAGCTGTTTTTT
CASSLFGLAENTGELFF
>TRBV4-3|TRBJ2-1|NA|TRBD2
TGCGCCAGCAGCCCCCTAGCGGGGCGACCTGGGGAGCAGTTCTTC
CASSPLAGRPGEQFF
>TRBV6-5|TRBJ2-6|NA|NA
TGTGCCAGTAAGCGACCAGAGGATGGGGCCAACGTCCTGACTTTC
CASKRPEDGANVLTF
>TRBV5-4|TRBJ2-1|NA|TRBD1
TGTGCCAGCAGCTTGGCGCGGCAGGGGGCCTACAATGAGCAGTTCTTC
CASSLARQGAYNEQFF
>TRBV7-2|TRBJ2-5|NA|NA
TGTGCCAGCAGCCTCCTTCAGGGGAGGGAAGAGACCCAGTACTTC
CASSLLQGREETQYF
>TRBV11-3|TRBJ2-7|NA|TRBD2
TGTGCCAGCAGCTCGGAGCGGGAGAACGAGCAGTACTTC
CASSSERENEQYF
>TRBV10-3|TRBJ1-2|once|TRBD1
TGTGCCATCAGTGAGACTCCGGGACAGGGTTCCTACACCTTC
CAISETPGQGSYTF
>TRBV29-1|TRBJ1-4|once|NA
TGCAGCGTTGAGCAGGGGATAGGAGAAAAACTGTTTTTT
CSVEQGIGEKLFF
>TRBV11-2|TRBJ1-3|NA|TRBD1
TGTGCCAGCAGCTTAGTTGGGACAGGGCTCGGTTTAAGAAACACCATATATTTT
CASSLVGTGLGLRNTIYF
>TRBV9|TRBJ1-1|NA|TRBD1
TGTGCCAGCAGCAAAGGACAGGGTTTCACTGAAGCTTTCTTT
CASSKGQGFTEAFF
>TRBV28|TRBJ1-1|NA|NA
TGTGCCAGCAATCGAGACCAGACAGGTGAAGCTTTCTTT
CASNRDQTGEAFF
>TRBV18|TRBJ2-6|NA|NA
TGTGCCAGCTCATCAGGGGTCGCCGGGGCCAACGTCCTGACTTTC
CASSSGVAGANVLTF
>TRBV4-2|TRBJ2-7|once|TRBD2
TGTGCCAGCAGCCAAGATGCCGCGGCCCAAGCGGGGGAGCAGTACTTC
CASSQDAAAQAGEQYF
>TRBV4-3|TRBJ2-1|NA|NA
TGCGCCAGCAGCCAAGATTACGGAGGAGGGGCCCTTTATTACAATGAGCAGTTCTTC
CASSQDYGGGALYYNEQFF
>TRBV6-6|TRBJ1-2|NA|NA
TGTGCCAGCAGTCCCGGGAACAACTATGGCTACACCTTC
CASSPGNNYGYTF
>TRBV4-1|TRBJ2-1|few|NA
TGCGCCAGCAGCCAAGAAGGTTCAGGGGTCTACAATGAGCAGTTCTTC
CASSQEGSGVYNEQFF
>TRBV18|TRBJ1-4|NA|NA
TGTGCCAGCTCACCAGGGCAGGGGAATGAAAAACTGTTTTTT
CASSPGQGNEKLFF
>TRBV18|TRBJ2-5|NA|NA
TGTGCCAGCTCAGGGGGCGGAAAAGAGACCCAGTACTTC
CASSGGGKETQYF
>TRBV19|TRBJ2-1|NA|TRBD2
TGTGCCAGTAGTATCGTGCTAGCGGACTTCTACAATGAGCAGTTCTTC
CASSIVLADFYNEQFF
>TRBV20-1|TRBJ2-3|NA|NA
TGCAGTGCTAGTCGGGACTTGTCAGATACGCAGTATTTT
CSASRDLSDTQYF
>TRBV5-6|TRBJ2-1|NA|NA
TGTGCCAGCAGCCCCGGGGAGGATGAGCAGTTCTTC
CASSPGEDEQFF